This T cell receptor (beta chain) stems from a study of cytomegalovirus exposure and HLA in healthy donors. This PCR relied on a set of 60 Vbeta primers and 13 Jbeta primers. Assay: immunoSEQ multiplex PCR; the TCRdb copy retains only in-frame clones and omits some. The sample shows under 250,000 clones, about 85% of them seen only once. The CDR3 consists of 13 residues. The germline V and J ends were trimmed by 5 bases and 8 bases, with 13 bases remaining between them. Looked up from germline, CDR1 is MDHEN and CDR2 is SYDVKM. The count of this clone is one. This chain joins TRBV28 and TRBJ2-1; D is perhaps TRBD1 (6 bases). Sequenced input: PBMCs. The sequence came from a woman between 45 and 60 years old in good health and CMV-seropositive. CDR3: CASSSRGNDEQFF. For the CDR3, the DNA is TGTGCCAGCAGTAGCAGGGGTAACGATGAGCAGTTCTTC.